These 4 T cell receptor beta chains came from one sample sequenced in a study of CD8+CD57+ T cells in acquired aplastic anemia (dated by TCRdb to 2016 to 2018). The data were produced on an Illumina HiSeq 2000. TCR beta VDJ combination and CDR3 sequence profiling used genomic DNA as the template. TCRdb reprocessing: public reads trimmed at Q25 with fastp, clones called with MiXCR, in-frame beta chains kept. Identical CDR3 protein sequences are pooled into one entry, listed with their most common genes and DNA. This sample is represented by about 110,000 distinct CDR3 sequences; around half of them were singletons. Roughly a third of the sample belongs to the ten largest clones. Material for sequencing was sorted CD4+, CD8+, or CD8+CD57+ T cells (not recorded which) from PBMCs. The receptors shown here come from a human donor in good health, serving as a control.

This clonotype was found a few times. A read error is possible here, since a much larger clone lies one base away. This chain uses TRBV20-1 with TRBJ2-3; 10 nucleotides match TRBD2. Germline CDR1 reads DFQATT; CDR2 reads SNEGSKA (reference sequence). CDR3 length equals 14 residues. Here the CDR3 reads CSASRAGGPDMQYF. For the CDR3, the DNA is TGCAGTGCTAGCCGAGCGGGGGGGCCAGATATGCAGTATTTT.

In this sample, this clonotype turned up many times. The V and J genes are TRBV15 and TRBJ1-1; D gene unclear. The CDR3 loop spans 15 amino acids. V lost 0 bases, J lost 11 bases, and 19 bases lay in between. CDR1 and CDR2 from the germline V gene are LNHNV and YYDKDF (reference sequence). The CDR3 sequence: CATSREDAGLGGAFF. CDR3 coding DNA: TGTGCCACCAGCAGAGAAGATGCCGGACTTGGTGGTGCTTTCTTT.

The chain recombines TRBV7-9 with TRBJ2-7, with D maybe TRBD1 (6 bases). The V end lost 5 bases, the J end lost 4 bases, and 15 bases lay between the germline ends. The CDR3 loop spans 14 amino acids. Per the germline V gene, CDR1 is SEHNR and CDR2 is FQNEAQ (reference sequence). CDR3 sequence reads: CASSPQGKGYEQYF. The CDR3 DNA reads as TGTGCCAGCAGCCCACAGGGAAAGGGATACGAGCAGTACTTC.

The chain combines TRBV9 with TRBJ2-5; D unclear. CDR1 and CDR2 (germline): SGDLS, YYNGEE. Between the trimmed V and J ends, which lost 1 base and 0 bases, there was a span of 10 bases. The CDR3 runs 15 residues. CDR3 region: CASSVTEIHQETQYF. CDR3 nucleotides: TGTGCCAGCAGCGTAACTGAGATCCACCAAGAGACCCAGTACTTC.